This T cell receptor (beta chain) came from a study of radiation and T cells in renal cell carcinoma. Some clones are missing from TCRdb's copy, which holds only in-frame ones; the method was immunoSEQ multiplex PCR. The sample yields 150,000 or so clones, about 85% seen once. As to time point: blood 4 weeks post-SBRT, at nephrectomy. Treatment meaning: 15 Gy SBRT to primary tumor, nephrectomy 4 weeks later. Trimming at V came to 4 bases and at J to 1 base, leaving 13 bases not matched to a gene. The CDR3 totals 19 residues. Germline assignment: CDR1 SGHRS and CDR2 YFSETQ. The chain links TRBV5-1 to TRBJ2-5; 13 bases map to TRBD2. The clonotype was recovered from a woman aged 45-65 years with renal cell carcinoma. Material: blood, obtained from a patient whose treatment included radiotherapy and nephrectomy. The CDR3 spells CASSVGPLRTSGGQETQYF. Here the CDR3 DNA reads TGCGCCAGCAGCGTTGGACCACTGAGGACTAGCGGGGGCCAAGAGACCCAGTACTTC.